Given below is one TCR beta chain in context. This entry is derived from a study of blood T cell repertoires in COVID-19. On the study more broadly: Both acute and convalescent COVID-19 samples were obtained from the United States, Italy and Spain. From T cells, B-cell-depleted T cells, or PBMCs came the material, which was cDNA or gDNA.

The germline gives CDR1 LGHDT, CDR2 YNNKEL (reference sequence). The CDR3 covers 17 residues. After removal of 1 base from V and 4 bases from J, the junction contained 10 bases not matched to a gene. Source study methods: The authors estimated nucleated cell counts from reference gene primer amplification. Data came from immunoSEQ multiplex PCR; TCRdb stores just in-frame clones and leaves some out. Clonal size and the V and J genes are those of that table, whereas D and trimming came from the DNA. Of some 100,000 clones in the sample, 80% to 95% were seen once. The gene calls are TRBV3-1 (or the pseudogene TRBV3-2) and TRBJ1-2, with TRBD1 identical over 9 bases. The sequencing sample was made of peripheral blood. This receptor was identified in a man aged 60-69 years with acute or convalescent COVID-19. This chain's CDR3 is CASSQVWGQGFGYGYTF. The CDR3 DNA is TGTGCCAGCAGCCAAGTATGGGGACAGGGCTTTGGCTATGGCTACACCTTC.